The 17 T cell receptor beta chains below all came from one sample that was sequenced in a study of vaccination and CD4 T cells after COVID-19. Their antigens are not known. Stated treatment: approximately 10-day PBMC culture with coronavirus spike peptide pools or control peptides (ViraFEST assay). Once obtained from cultured CD4+ T cells, the DNA was sequenced using the Oncomine TCR Beta short-read assay. Using its own MiXCR run on the PCR reads, TCRdb lists one record per CDR3 protein. The repertoire includes over 10,000 distinct CDR3 sequences, about 76% of them detected once, and 30% to 40% sits in the top ten. Input material: CD4+ T cells from blood, cultured in vitro. These receptors were taken from a human donor who had recovered from COVID-19.

V gene TRBV27 combines with J gene TRBJ1-1, with TRBD1 matching over 7 bases. Per the germline V gene, CDR1 is MNHEY and CDR2 is SMNVEV (reference sequence). CDR3 length: 14 residues. V shed 6 bases and J 4 bases; nucleotides not matched to a gene: 8. Written as DNA, the CDR3 is TGTGCCAGCAGATTACTTGAGGGGGCCACTGAAGCTTTCTTT. As protein: CASRLLEGATEAFF.

This chain uses TRBV4-1 with TRBJ1-2; TRBD1 matches at 12 bases. Unmatched junction bases numbered 4, after V lost 3 bases and J lost 5 bases. Per germline, CDR1 MGHRA and CDR2 YSYEKL. The CDR3 is made up of 15 amino acids. The CDR3 nucleotides are TGCGCCAGCAGCCAGGGGACAGGGGGCATTTATGGCTACACCTTC. Translating gives CASSQGTGGIYGYTF.

The chain is built from TRBV24-1 and TRBJ1-1; D remains ambiguous. The CDR3 totals 13 residues. Germline V gene data show CDR1 as KGHDR and CDR2 as SFDVKD. V lost 4 bases, J lost 7 bases, and 12 bases lay in between. CDR3 DNA: TGTGCCACCAGTGACAGTTTCTGGGGTGAAGCTTTCTTT. Protein: CATSDSFWGEAFF.

V is TRBV10-2 and J is TRBJ1-2, with a weak D call TRBD1 (6 bases). V lost 7 bases and J 3 bases, leaving 12 bases between the germline ends. CDR1 WSHSY and CDR2 SAAADI come from the germline V gene. The CDR3 extends over 13 amino acids. The chain's CDR3 is CASTPTGDYGYTF. The CDR3 DNA follows: TGCGCCAGCACCCCGACAGGCGACTATGGCTACACCTTC.

This chain uses TRBV28 with TRBJ1-5, with D uncertain. V was cut by 8 bases and J by 1 base, with 9 bases left in between. The CDR3 has 13 residues. Germline loops: CDR1 MDHEN, CDR2 SYDVKM. This CDR3 reads CASSLVSNQPQHF. DNA for the CDR3: TGTGCCAGCTCCCTGGTAAGCAATCAGCCCCAGCATTTT.

The chain is built from TRBV28 and TRBJ2-3, with 15 bases that match TRBD2. Germline values: CDR1 MDHEN, CDR2 SYDVKM. Trimming cost V 4 bases and J 2 bases; bases outside gene matches: 13. This CDR3 comprises 20 residues. In DNA, the CDR3 is TGTGCCAGCAGTTCCGCCGGACTAGCGGGAGGGCCGTATTACACAGATACGCAGTATTTT. It translates to CASSSAGLAGGPYYTDTQYF.

This chain joins TRBV29-1 and TRBJ2-1, with D unresolved. The CDR3 contains 12 residues. Trimming stripped 4 bases from V and 5 bases from J, with 9 bases between. Per germline, CDR1 SQVTM and CDR2 ANQGSEA. The CDR3 coding sequence is TGCAGCGTTGGGCAGTCTAACAATGAGCAGTTCTTC. Amino acid sequence: CSVGQSNNEQFF.

This clonotype was observed a handful of times. The chain employs TRBV15 and TRBJ1-1; tentatively, D is TRBD1 (5 bases). V was cut by 1 base and J by 2 bases, with 8 bases left in between. The CDR3 is made up of 14 amino acids. CDR1 is LNHNV, CDR2 YYDKDF, per germline (reference sequence). The CDR3 nucleotides are TGTGCCACCAGCAGAGGACAGTTAAACACTGAAGCTTTCTTT. Translating gives CATSRGQLNTEAFF.

The gene calls are TRBV24-1 and TRBJ2-7, with 9 bases lining up with TRBD2. The CDR3 extends over 13 amino acids. The germline V gene encodes CDR1 KGHDR and CDR2 SFDVKD. V was pared by 10 bases and J by 0 bases, with 3 bases of the junction left unmatched. CDR3 sequence reads: CATGAGGSYEQYF. In DNA form, the CDR3 reads TGTGCCACGGGAGCGGGGGGCTCCTACGAGCAGTACTTC.

The chain combines TRBV15 with TRBJ1-1; no definite D call. The V end lost 3 bases, the J end lost 3 bases, and 8 bases lay between the germline ends. The germline CDR1 and CDR2 sequences are LNHNV and YYDKDF (reference sequence). The CDR3 is 13 residues long. For the CDR3, the DNA is TGTGCCACCAGCAGTCGGGTGCACACTGAAGCTTTCTTT. Translation: CATSSRVHTEAFF.

This clonotype was picked up a small number of times. The V and J genes are TRBV24-1 and TRBJ2-3; 7 nucleotides match TRBD2. This CDR3 contains 13 residues. The V gene end was trimmed by 12 bases and the J gene end by 2 bases; junction bases not matched to a gene: 7. Germline V gives CDR1 KGHDR, CDR2 SFDVKD. The chain's CDR3 is CAATSENTDTQYF. The CDR3 DNA is TGTGCCGCCACTAGCGAAAACACAGATACGCAGTATTTT.

This clonotype was seen only once. The V gene is TRBV20-1, the J gene TRBJ2-7; 9 bases align to TRBD1. The CDR3 covers 12 residues. In germline, CDR1 is DFQATT, CDR2 SNEGSKA (reference sequence). V lost 5 bases to trimming and J lost 2 bases; unmatched junction nucleotides: 1. Here the CDR3 reads CSAGTGTYEQYF. CDR3 coding DNA: TGCAGTGCTGGGACAGGGACCTACGAGCAGTACTTC.

Concerning this clonotype itself: An end of the junction does not agree with germline; a read error may underlie this. V gene TRBV20-1 combines with J gene TRBJ1-6; D call uncertain. From germline, CDR1 is DFQATT and CDR2 SNEGSKA (reference sequence). This CDR3 spans 14 amino acids. The CDR3 loop is CNARVEGVNSPLHF. The DNA for the CDR3 is TGCAATGCTAGAGTGGAGGGTGTGAATTCACCCCTCCACTTT.

Only a few counts were recorded for this clonotype. The rearrangement uses TRBV6-1 and TRBJ1-5; perhaps TRBD1 as D (6 bases). Germline-derived CDR1 and CDR2 are MNHNS and SASEGT. The CDR3 has 17 residues. V lost 6 bases and J lost 4, with 22 bases in between. CDR3: CASSAPKGQGRNQPQHF. CDR3 DNA sequence: TGTGCCAGCAGCGCCCCGAAGGGGCAGGGGCGGAATCAGCCCCAGCATTTT.

This chain links TRBV7-9 with TRBJ1-5; 9 nucleotides agree with TRBD1. Germline lookup yields CDR1 SEHNR and CDR2 FQNEAQ (reference sequence). CDR3 length: 16 residues. V trimming: 5 bases; J trimming: 11 bases; junction bases outside the gene matches: 16. The DNA of the CDR3 is TGTGCCAGCAGCCGTGGACAGGGGACGAACCCCCTGGCCCAGCATTTT. The encoded protein is CASSRGQGTNPLAQHF.

The V and J genes are TRBV29-1 and TRBJ1-2; D is possibly TRBD1 (5 bases). V shed 5 bases and J shed 8 bases, with 15 bases lying between them. Germline assignment: CDR1 SQVTM and CDR2 ANQGSEA. This CDR3 region has 12 residues. CDR3 in amino acids: CSVLWGSMGYTF. The CDR3 region has the DNA TGCAGCGTTCTCTGGGGGTCTATGGGCTACACCTTC.

The chain is built from TRBV19 and TRBJ1-5; no clear D gene. The CDR3 totals 15 residues. Trimming shortened V by 5 bases and J by 7 bases, and 18 bases separated the two germline ends. Germline-derived CDR1 and CDR2 are LNHDA and SQIVND (reference sequence). DNA of the CDR3: TGTGCCAGTAGTGCTAGACTTCGAGGAGGACAGCCCCAGCATTTT. Its protein product is CASSARLRGGQPQHF.